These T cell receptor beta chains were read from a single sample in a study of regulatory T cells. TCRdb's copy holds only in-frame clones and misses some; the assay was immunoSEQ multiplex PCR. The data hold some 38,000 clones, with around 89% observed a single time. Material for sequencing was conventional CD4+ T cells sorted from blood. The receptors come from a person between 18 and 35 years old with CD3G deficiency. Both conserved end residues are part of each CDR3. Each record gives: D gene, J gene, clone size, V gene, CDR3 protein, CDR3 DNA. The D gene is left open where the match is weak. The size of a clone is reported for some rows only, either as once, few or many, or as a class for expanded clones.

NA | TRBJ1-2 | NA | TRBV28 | CASSLRLRHYGYTF | TGTGCCAGCAGTTTACGACTTCGGCACTATGGCTACACCTTC
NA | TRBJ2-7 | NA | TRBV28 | CATQGPKDGEQYF | TGTGCCACCCAGGGGCCGAAGGATGGCGAGCAGTACTTC
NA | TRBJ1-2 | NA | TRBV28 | CASSGPDGYTF | TGTGCCAGCAGTGGCCCGGATGGCTACACCTTC
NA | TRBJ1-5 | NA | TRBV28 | CASSPPGGHSNQPQHF | TGTGCCAGCAGTCCCCCCGGCGGCCATAGCAATCAGCCCCAGCATTTT
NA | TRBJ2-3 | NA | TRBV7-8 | CASSSKRTDTQYF | TGTGCCAGCAGCTCGAAGCGGACAGATACGCAGTATTTT
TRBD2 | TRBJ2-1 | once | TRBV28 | CASSSEGLLAGGKGNEQFF | TGTGCCAGCAGTTCGGAGGGGCTGCTAGCGGGAGGGAAAGGTAATGAGCAGTTCTTC
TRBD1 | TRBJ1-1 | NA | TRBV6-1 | CASRTQGADGTEAFF | TGTGCCAGCAGGACACAGGGGGCGGACGGCACTGAAGCTTTCTTT
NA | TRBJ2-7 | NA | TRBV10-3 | CAISDKAGYEQYF | TGTGCCATCAGTGATAAGGCTGGCTACGAGCAGTACTTC
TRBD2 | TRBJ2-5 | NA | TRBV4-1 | CASSPIGLAGAQETQYF | TGCGCCAGCAGCCCCATCGGACTAGCGGGAGCCCAAGAGACCCAGTACTTC
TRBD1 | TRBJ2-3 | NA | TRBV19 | CASSPDRAGTDTQYF | TGTGCCAGTAGTCCTGACAGGGCGGGCACAGATACGCAGTATTTT
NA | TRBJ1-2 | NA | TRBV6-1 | CASTPEGGAGGGYTF | TGTGCCAGCACCCCGGAGGGGGGGGCTGGAGGAGGCTACACCTTC
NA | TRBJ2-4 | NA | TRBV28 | CASSSRDQPGSKNIQYF | TGTGCCAGCAGTTCCCGCGACCAACCCGGTAGCAAAAACATTCAGTACTTC
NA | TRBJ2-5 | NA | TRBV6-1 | CASSGLRGETQYF | TGTGCCAGCAGTGGTCTCCGAGGGGAGACCCAGTACTTC
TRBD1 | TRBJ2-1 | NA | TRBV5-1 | CASSLRDRVYNEQFF | TGCGCCAGCAGCCTCCGGGACAGGGTCTACAATGAGCAGTTCTTC
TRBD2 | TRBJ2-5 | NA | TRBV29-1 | CSVLKSSGRAVETQYF | TGCAGCGTTCTAAAGTCAAGCGGGAGGGCCGTGGAGACCCAGTACTTC
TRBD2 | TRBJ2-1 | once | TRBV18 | CASSPGLAGVWEQFF | TGTGCCAGCTCACCGGGACTAGCGGGAGTCTGGGAGCAGTTCTTC
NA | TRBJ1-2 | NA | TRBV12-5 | CASGLVRGGYTF | TGTGCTAGTGGTTTGGTACGAGGTGGCTACACCTTC
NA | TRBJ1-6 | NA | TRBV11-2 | CASSLLNSPLHF | TGTGCCAGCAGCTTATTGAATTCACCCCTCCACTTT
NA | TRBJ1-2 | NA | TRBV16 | CASSQWNGRGGYTF | TGTGCCAGCAGCCAATGGAACGGGAGAGGGGGCTACACCTTC
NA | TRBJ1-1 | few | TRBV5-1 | CASSLQGLGTEAFF | TGCGCCAGCAGCTTACAGGGTTTGGGAACTGAAGCTTTCTTT
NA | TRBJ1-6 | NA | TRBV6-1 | CASSWGNSPLHF | TGTGCCAGCAGTTGGGGGAATTCACCCCTCCACTTT
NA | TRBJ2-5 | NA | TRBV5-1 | CASSRGDQETQYF | TGCGCCAGCAGTCGGGGAGATCAAGAGACCCAGTACTTC
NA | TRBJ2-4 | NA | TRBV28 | CASRSPEGSKNIQYF | TGTGCCAGCAGATCCCCGGAGGGGTCCAAAAACATTCAGTACTTC
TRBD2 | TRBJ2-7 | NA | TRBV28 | CASSSMGLARDEQYF | TGTGCCAGCAGTTCTATGGGACTAGCGAGGGACGAGCAGTACTTC
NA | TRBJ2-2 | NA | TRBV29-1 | CSVGTAEHRGAVF | TGCAGCGTTGGGACAGCGGAGCACCGGGGAGCTGTTTTT
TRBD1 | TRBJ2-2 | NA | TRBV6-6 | CASRTTGGTGELFF | TGTGCCAGCAGGACGACAGGGGGTACCGGGGAGCTGTTTTTT
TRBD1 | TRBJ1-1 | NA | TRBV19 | CASSMDRATEAFF | TGTGCCAGTAGTATGGACAGGGCCACTGAAGCTTTCTTT
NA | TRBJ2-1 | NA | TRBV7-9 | CASSPAATYNEQFF | TGTGCCAGCAGCCCAGCGGCTACCTACAATGAGCAGTTCTTC
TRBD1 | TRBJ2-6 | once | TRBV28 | CASSRTGSGANVLTF | TGTGCCAGCAGCCGGACAGGCTCTGGGGCCAACGTCCTGACTTTC
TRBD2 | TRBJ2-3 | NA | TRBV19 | CASSIGLAGVGDTQYF | TGTGCCAGTAGTATTGGGCTAGCGGGAGTTGGAGATACGCAGTATTTT
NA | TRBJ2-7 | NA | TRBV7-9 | CASSDDRSYEQYF | TGTGCCAGCAGCGACGACAGATCCTACGAGCAGTACTTC
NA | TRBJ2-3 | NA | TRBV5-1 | CASSLVQNTDTQYF | TGCGCCAGCAGCTTGGTCCAGAACACAGATACGCAGTATTTT
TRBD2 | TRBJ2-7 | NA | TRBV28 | CASTGGLAGVKEQYF | TGTGCCAGCACCGGGGGACTAGCGGGAGTGAAGGAGCAGTACTTC
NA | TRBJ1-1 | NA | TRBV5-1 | CASSLSGKAAEAFF | TGCGCCAGCAGCCTTTCAGGGAAGGCGGCTGAAGCTTTCTTT
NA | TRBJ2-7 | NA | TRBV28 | CASSFRRGPTYEQYF | TGTGCCAGCAGTTTTCGCAGGGGACCAACCTACGAGCAGTACTTC
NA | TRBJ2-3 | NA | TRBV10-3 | CASGGHASTDTQYF | TGTGCCTCCGGGGGACATGCTAGCACAGATACGCAGTATTTT
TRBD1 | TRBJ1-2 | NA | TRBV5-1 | CASSFLGTDGYTF | TGCGCCAGCAGCTTCCTCGGGACAGATGGCTACACCTTC
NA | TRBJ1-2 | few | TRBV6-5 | CARGPGPIYGYTF | TGTGCCAGAGGGCCAGGGCCAATCTATGGCTACACCTTC
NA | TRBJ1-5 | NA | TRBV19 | CASSFLYQPQHF | TGTGCCAGTAGTTTTCTATATCAGCCCCAGCATTTT
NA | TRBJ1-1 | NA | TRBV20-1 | CSASVNTEAFF | TGCAGTGCCTCGGTGAACACTGAAGCTTTCTTT
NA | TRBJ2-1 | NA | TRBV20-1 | CSASIDNEQFF | TGCAGTGCTAGTATTGACAATGAGCAGTTCTTC
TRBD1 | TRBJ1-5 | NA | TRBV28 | CASSLDRYGQPQHF | TGTGCCAGCAGTTTGGACAGGTACGGGCAGCCCCAGCATTTT
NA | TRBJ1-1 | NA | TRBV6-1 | CASSDVHLNTEAFF | TGTGCCAGCAGTGATGTACACCTTAACACTGAAGCTTTCTTT
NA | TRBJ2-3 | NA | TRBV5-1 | CASSLGTGADTQYF | TGCGCCAGCAGCTTGGGGACGGGCGCAGATACGCAGTATTTT
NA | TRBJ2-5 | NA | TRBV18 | CASSRETQYF | TGTGCCAGCTCGAGAGAGACCCAGTACTTC
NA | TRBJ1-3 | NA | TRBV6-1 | CASSEAGRSSGNTIYF | TGTGCCAGCAGTGAAGCGGGAAGGTCCTCTGGAAACACCATATATTTT
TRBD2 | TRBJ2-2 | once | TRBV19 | CASSPRTSANTGELFF | TGTGCCAGTAGTCCTCGGACTAGCGCGAACACCGGGGAGCTGTTTTTT
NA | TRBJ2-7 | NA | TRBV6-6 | CASSYSGVEGQYF | TGTGCCAGCAGTTACTCGGGAGTCGAGGGGCAGTACTTC
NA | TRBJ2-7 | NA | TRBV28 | CASSTNYEQYF | TGTGCCAGCAGTACCAACTACGAGCAGTACTTC
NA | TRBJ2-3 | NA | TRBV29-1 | CSVEDRGGTDTQYF | TGCAGCGTTGAAGATCGAGGAGGCACAGATACGCAGTATTTT